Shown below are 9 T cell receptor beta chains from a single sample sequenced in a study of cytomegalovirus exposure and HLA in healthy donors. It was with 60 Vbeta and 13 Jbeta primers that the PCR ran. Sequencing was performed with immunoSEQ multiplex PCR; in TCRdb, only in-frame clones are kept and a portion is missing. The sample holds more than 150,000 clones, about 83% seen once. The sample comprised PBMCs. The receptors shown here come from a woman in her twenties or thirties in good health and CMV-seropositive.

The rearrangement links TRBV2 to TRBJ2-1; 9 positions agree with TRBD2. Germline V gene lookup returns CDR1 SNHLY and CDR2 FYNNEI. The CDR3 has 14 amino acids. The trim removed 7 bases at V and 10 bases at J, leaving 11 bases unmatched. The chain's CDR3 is CASIAGGVHREQFF. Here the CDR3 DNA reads TGTGCCAGCATCGCGGGGGGGGTTCACCGGGAGCAGTTCTTC. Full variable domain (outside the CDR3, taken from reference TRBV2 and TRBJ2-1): EPEVTQTPSHQVTQMGQEVILRCVPISNHLYFYWYRQILGQKVEFLVSFYNNEISEKSEIFDDQFSVERPDGSNFTLKIRSTKLEDSAMYFCASIAGGVHREQFFGPGTRLTVL.

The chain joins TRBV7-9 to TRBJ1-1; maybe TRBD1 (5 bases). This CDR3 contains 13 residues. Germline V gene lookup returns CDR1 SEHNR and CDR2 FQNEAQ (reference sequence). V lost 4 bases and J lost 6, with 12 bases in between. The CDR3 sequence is CASSSGTRAEAFF. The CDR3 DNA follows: TGTGCCAGCAGCTCCGGGACTAGGGCTGAAGCTTTCTTT. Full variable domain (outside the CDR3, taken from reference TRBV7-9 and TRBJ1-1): DTGVSQNPRHKITKRGQNVTFRCDPISEHNRLYWYRQTLGQGPEFLTYFQNEAQLEKSRLLSDRFSAERPKGSFSTLEIQRTEQGDSAMYLCASSSGTRAEAFFGQGTRLTVV.

CDR3 in DNA: TGTGCCAGCAGCGGGGAGACAGGGTGGGGTCGAGCTTTCTTT. It encodes CASSGETGWGRAFF. The chain recombines TRBV9 with TRBJ1-1; 7 bases are shared with TRBD1. This CDR3 is built from 14 residues. With V trimmed by 3 bases and J by 10 bases, 12 bases remained unmatched. Germline V gene sequence: CDR1 SGDLS, CDR2 YYNGEE.

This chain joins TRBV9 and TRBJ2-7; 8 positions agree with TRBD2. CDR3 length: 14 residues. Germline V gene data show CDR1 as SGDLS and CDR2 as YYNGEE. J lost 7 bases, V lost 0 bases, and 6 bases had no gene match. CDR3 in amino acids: CASSVAGGAEEQYF. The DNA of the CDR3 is TGTGCCAGCAGCGTAGCCGGGGGGGCGGAGGAGCAGTACTTC.

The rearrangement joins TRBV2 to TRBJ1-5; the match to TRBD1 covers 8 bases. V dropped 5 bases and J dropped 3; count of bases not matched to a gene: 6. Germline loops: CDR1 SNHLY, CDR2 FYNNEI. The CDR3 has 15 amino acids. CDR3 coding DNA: TGTGCCAGCAGTCGGACAGGGTGGGACAATCAGCCCCAGCATTTT. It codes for CASSRTGWDNQPQHF. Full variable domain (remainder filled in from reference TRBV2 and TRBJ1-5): EPEVTQTPSHQVTQMGQEVILRCVPISNHLYFYWYRQILGQKVEFLVSFYNNEISEKSEIFDDQFSVERPDGSNFTLKIRSTKLEDSAMYFCASSRTGWDNQPQHFGDGTRLSIL.

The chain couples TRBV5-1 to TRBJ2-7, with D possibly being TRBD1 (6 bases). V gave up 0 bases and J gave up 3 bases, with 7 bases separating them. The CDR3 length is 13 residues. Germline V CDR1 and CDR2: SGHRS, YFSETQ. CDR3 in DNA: TGCGCCAGCAGCTTGGGACAGGACTACGAGCAGTACTTC. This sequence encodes CASSLGQDYEQYF.

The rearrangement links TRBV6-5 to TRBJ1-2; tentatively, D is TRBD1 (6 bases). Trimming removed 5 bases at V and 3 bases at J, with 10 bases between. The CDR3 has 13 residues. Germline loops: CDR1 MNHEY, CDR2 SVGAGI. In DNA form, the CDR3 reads TGTGCCAGCAGTAGACAGGCGGACTATGGCTACACCTTC. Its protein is CASSRQADYGYTF.

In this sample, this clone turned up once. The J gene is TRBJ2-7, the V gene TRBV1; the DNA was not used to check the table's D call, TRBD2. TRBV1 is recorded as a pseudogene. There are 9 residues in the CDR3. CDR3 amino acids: CTVYYEQYF. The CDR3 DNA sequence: TGCACCGTTTACTACGAGCAGTACTTC.

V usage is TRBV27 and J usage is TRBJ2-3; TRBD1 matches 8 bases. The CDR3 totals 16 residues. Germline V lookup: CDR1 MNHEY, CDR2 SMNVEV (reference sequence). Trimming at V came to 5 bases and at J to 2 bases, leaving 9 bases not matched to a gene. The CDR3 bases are TGTGCCAGCAGTGCCAAGACAGGGGCCCCCACAGATACGCAGTATTTT. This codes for CASSAKTGAPTDTQYF.